One TCR beta chain is described in this entry. Its antigen is as yet unknown. Germline CDR1 MGHRA, CDR2 YSYEKL. Trimming cost V 0 bases and J 0 bases, with 15 bases left between them. The CDR3 spans 17 residues. Amplification of TCR beta CDR3 regions used RNA as the template. The HTBI primer set served for first-round RT-PCR of the TCR CDR3. TCRdb called the multiplex PCR reads again in MiXCR, with one record for every CDR3 protein. The sample holds some 500,000 distinct CDR3 sequences; roughly a sixth are singletons and the top ten take around 32%. The sample belongs to a study of T cells in Graves' hyperthyroidism and ophthalmopathy. Study findings and constraints: Before onset, by a median of approximately 6.8 months, the model predicted ophthalmopathy. By a 13 V-J model, ophthalmopathy was set apart from stable hyperthyroidism.

Enrolled ophthalmopathy patients presented with a Clinical Activity Score of at least 3, a NOSPECS grade of at least 4, and disease duration under 3 months. The chain is built from TRBV4-1 and TRBJ2-7; either TRBD1 or TRBD2 may supply D (6 bases each). The source of this sequence is a woman in her thirties with Graves' ophthalmopathy. The material sequenced was blood. Here the CDR3 reads CASSQDGIGGSSYEQYF. CDR3 DNA: TGCGCCAGCAGCCAAGATGGGATAGGGGGGAGCTCCTACGAGCAGTACTTC.